This record covers a single T cell receptor (beta chain). No antigen is known for it. Germline V gene lookup returns CDR1 SGDLS and CDR2 YYNGEE. The CDR3 is 16 residues long. Trimming took 5 bases from V and 5 from J, leaving 19 bases between them. The sample belongs to a study of T cells in localized non-small cell lung cancer. Whole-study findings and limits: Because only a single region of the tumor was sequenced, heterogeneity remains possible.

TCRdb's copy holds only in-frame clones and misses some; the assay was immunoSEQ multiplex PCR. In the table there are around 2,600 clones, approximately 40% of which are singletons. This clonotype was obtained from a woman between 35 and 75 years old with stage II squamous cell lung carcinoma. Specimen: lung tumor tissue, collected before any cancer treatment. The chain is built from TRBV9 and TRBJ2-2; a weak D match, TRBD2 (6 bases). The CDR3 is CASSEVGLRDTGELFF. In DNA form, the CDR3 reads TGTGCCAGCAGTGAAGTAGGACTACGAGATACCGGGGAGCTGTTTTTT.